The 6 T cell receptor beta chains below come from one sample, sequenced in a study of T cell changes during pregnancy in multiple sclerosis. The protocol was immunoSEQ multiplex PCR, while the TCRdb copy is restricted to in-frame clones and leaves out a portion. The top ten clones hold 0.55% to 0.7% of a sample with around 40,000 clones, 80% to 90% of them seen once. The material was CD4+ T cells from peripheral blood mononuclear cells, obtained before pregnancy. These receptors came from a female donor with multiple sclerosis, enrolled in a pregnancy study.

V gene TRBV19 combines with J gene TRBJ2-5; perhaps TRBD1 as D (5 bases). CDR1 is LNHDA and CDR2 is SQIVND in the germline V gene (reference sequence). Trimming cost V 5 bases and J 7 bases, with 17 bases left between them. This CDR3 spans 14 amino acids. In DNA form, the CDR3 reads TGTGCCAGTAGTTCGCACAGGCAGGAAGGGACCCAGTACTTC. Encoded protein: CASSSHRQEGTQYF.

The genes are TRBV7-9 and TRBJ2-7, with D possibly matching TRBD1 (5 bases). The CDR3 is 18 amino acids. The germline V and J ends were trimmed by 2 bases and 2 bases, with 22 bases remaining between them. From germline, CDR1 is SEHNR and CDR2 FQNEAQ (reference sequence). Written as DNA, the CDR3 is TGTGCCAGCAGCTTATCCTACTCCCGGGCCATAGGGGCCTACGAGCAGTACTTC. Encoded protein: CASSLSYSRAIGAYEQYF. The full variable domain, completed using reference TRBV7-9 and TRBJ2-7, is DTGVSQNPRHKITKRGQNVTFRCDPISEHNRLYWYRQTLGQGPEFLTYFQNEAQLEKSRLLSDRFSAERPKGSFSTLEIQRTEQGDSAMYLCASSLSYSRAIGAYEQYFGPGTRLTVT.

The CDR3: CASSPGGSLEKLFF. In nucleotides, the CDR3 is TGTGCCAGCTCACCAGGAGGGTCCCTTGAAAAACTGTTTTTT. V is TRBV18 and J is TRBJ1-4; D is undetermined. Trimming pared 2 bases from V and 7 bases from J, leaving 11 bases between. The CDR3 extends over 14 amino acids. The germline CDR1 and CDR2 sequences are KGHSH and LQKENI.

The gene calls are TRBV11-1 and TRBJ2-3; tentatively, D is TRBD2 (5 bases). V was trimmed by 5 bases and J by 2 bases, leaving 14 bases between them. From germline, CDR1 is SGHAT and CDR2 FQDESV (reference sequence). The CDR3 length is 15 residues. The CDR3 DNA reads as TGTGCCAGCAGCAATGTACCGGGGTCCACAGATACGCAGTATTTT. Translation gives CASSNVPGSTDTQYF.

CDR3 nucleotides: TGCAGCGTCCAGGCCGGGGGGAGAGTTTGGACTGAAGCTTTCTTT. It yields the protein CSVQAGGRVWTEAFF. J is TRBJ1-1 and V is TRBV29-1; D might be TRBD1 (5 bases). With 6 bases removed from V and 5 bases from J, the gap between germline ends came to 22 bases. CDR1 is SQVTM, CDR2 ANQGSEA, per germline. This CDR3 is built from 15 residues.

The rearrangement joins TRBV5-1 to TRBJ2-3; 7 nucleotides line up with TRBD2. V shed 1 base and J 2 bases; nucleotides not matched to a gene: 7. The CDR3 is 16 amino acids. Germline loops: CDR1 SGHRS, CDR2 YFSETQ. This CDR3 is CASSLLAGLDTDTQYF. The CDR3 DNA sequence: TGCGCCAGCAGCTTGCTGGCAGGACTAGACACAGATACGCAGTATTTT.